The 32 T cell receptor beta chains presented below share a single source sample, sequenced in a study of blood T cell repertoires in COVID-19. Assay: immunoSEQ multiplex PCR; the TCRdb copy retains only in-frame clones and omits some. Of approximately 350,000 clones in the sample, around 90% are singletons; the top ten hold roughly 1.2%. Sequences were obtained from peripheral blood. Source of these receptors: a man aged 35 to 55 with acute or convalescent COVID-19.

The V gene is TRBV5-1, the J gene TRBJ2-3, with TRBD1 matching 10 bases. The V and J ends lost 4 bases and 0 bases, in that order; junction bases with no gene match: 5. Germline V CDR1 and CDR2: SGHRS, YFSETQ. The CDR3 contains 16 residues. DNA for the CDR3: TGCGCCAGCAGCACGACAGGGGGCACTAGCACAGATACGCAGTATTTT. Translation gives CASSTTGGTSTDTQYF.

In this sample, this clone turned up a few times. This rearrangement joins TRBV18 to TRBJ2-2; TRBD1 agrees at 10 bases. This CDR3 is 16 amino acids long. V dropped 3 bases and J dropped 6; count of bases not matched to a gene: 7. The germline V gene encodes CDR1 KGHSH and CDR2 LQKENI. CDR3 bases: TGTGCCAGCTCACCGCCCGGGACAGGGGAAGCCGGGGAGCTGTTTTTT. Its protein product is CASSPPGTGEAGELFF.

This clone came up once. The V and J genes are TRBV28 and TRBJ1-2; TRBD1 matches 9 bases. Germline assignment: CDR1 MDHEN and CDR2 SYDVKM. V lost 4 bases and J lost 8; bases outside the gene matches: 8. The CDR3 consists of 14 residues. The CDR3: CASSSADRGGGYTF. The CDR3, as DNA: TGTGCCAGCAGTTCCGCCGACAGGGGGGGCGGCTACACCTTC.

V is TRBV15 and J is TRBJ2-1; 8 nucleotides match TRBD2. Germline lookup yields CDR1 LNHNV and CDR2 YYDKDF (reference sequence). With V trimmed by 8 bases and J by 6 bases, 9 bases remained unmatched. The CDR3 runs 14 residues. Here the CDR3 reads CATALGGAFNEQFF. The CDR3 bases are TGTGCCACCGCCCTCGGGGGGGCCTTCAATGAGCAGTTCTTC. Full variable domain (outside the CDR3, taken from reference TRBV15 and TRBJ2-1): DAMVIQNPRYQVTQFGKPVTLSCSQTLNHNVMYWYQQKSSQAPKLLFHYYDKDFNNEADTPDNFQSRRPNTSFCFLDIRSPGLGDTAMYLCATALGGAFNEQFFGPGTRLTVL.

V is TRBV19 and J is TRBJ1-2; no clear D gene. V lost 3 bases and J lost 1, with 6 bases in between. CDR1 is LNHDA, CDR2 SQIVND, per germline (reference sequence). CDR3 length: 13 residues. CDR3 DNA: TGTGCCAGTAGTATCATAGTTAACTATGGCTACACCTTC. Protein sequence: CASSIIVNYGYTF. The whole variable domain, remainder taken from reference TRBV19 and TRBJ1-2, is DGGITQSPKYLFRKEGQNVTLSCEQNLNHDAMYWYRQDPGQGLRLIYYSQIVNDFQKGDIAEGYSVSREKKESFPLTVTSAQKNPTAFYLCASSIIVNYGYTFGSGTRLTVV.

In the case of this clone: The sample contains more than one DNA sequence encoding this CDR3. J is TRBJ1-5 and V is TRBV19; no clear D gene. Trimming cost V 1 base and J 6 bases, with 4 bases left between them. The CDR3 is made up of 12 amino acids. CDR1 is LNHDA, CDR2 SQIVND, per germline (reference sequence). The CDR3 spells CASSIGSQPQHF. CDR3 nucleotides: TGTGCCAGTAGTATAGGCAGTCAGCCCCAGCATTTT.

The chain is built from TRBV6-2 or TRBV6-3 and TRBJ2-1; D unresolved. Germline V CDR1 and CDR2: MNHEY, SVGEGT. The CDR3 length is 16 residues. Trimming stripped 0 bases from V and 2 bases from J, with 11 bases between. The CDR3 region is CASSYSGLFAYNEQFF. CDR3 sequence (DNA): TGTGCCAGCAGTTACTCGGGCCTATTCGCCTACAATGAGCAGTTCTTC.

The chain combines TRBV18 with TRBJ2-3; TRBD2 is a possible D gene (6 bases). Germline assignment: CDR1 KGHSH and CDR2 LQKENI. This CDR3 contains 16 residues. The V and J ends lost 6 bases and 4 bases respectively, with 20 bases between them. CDR3 DNA sequence: TGTGCCAGCTCCCCTGGGACTTCCGCAGGTTCAGATACGCAGTATTTT. It encodes CASSPGTSAGSDTQYF. Full variable domain (remainder filled in from reference TRBV18 and TRBJ2-3): NAGVMQNPRHLVRRRGQEARLRCSPMKGHSHVYWYRQLPEEGLKFMVYLQKENIIDESGMPKERFSAEFPKEGPSILRIQQVVRGDSAAYFCASSPGTSAGSDTQYFGPGTRLTVL.

The chain couples TRBV9 to TRBJ2-5; 11 bases match TRBD2. This CDR3 contains 16 residues. Per germline, CDR1 SGDLS and CDR2 YYNGEE. V was pared by 4 bases and J by 3 bases, with 8 bases of the junction left unmatched. The CDR3 protein is CASSPTRGLAEETQYF. CDR3 bases: TGTGCCAGCAGCCCTACACGGGGACTAGCGGAAGAGACCCAGTACTTC. Full variable domain (remainder filled in from reference TRBV9 and TRBJ2-5): DSGVTQTPKHLITATGQRVTLRCSPRSGDLSVYWYQQSLDQGLQFLIQYYNGEERAKGNILERFSAQQFPDLHSELNLSSLELGDSALYFCASSPTRGLAEETQYFGPGTRLLVL.

The chain uses TRBV14 and TRBJ2-7; 7 nucleotides match TRBD1. CDR1 is SGHDN and CDR2 is FVKESK in the germline V gene. Trimming at V came to 2 bases and at J to 11 bases, leaving 9 bases not matched to a gene. The CDR3 extends over 13 amino acids. The CDR3 DNA is TGTGCCAGCAGCCAAACTGGGACAGTCCGAAAGTACTTC. The encoded protein is CASSQTGTVRKYF. The full variable domain, its missing parts supplied by reference TRBV14 and TRBJ2-7, is EAGVTQFPSHSVIEKGQTVTLRCDPISGHDNLYWYRRVMGKEIKFLLHFVKESKQDESGMPNNRFLAERTGGTYSTLKVQPAELEDSGVYFCASSQTGTVRKYFGPGTRLTVT.

This sequence joins TRBV28 and TRBJ1-2; TRBD1 matches at 7 bases. Germline V gives CDR1 MDHEN, CDR2 SYDVKM. This CDR3 region has 14 residues. V lost 3 bases to trimming and J lost 6 bases; unmatched junction nucleotides: 7. Here the CDR3 reads CASSFILTGDGYTF. DNA of the CDR3: TGTGCCAGCAGTTTCATTTTAACAGGGGATGGCTACACCTTC.

The chain joins TRBV7-2 to TRBJ1-2; 8 bases line up with TRBD1. V lost 5 bases and J lost 4; bases outside the gene matches: 6. Per the germline V gene, CDR1 is SGHTA and CDR2 is FQGNSA. The CDR3 runs to 14 residues. CDR3 in amino acids: CASSPDRVFYGYTF. The CDR3, as DNA: TGTGCCAGCAGCCCGGACAGGGTCTTCTATGGCTACACCTTC.

CDR3 region: CASSETGAQPQHF. DNA of the CDR3: TGTGCCAGCAGTGAGACAGGGGCTCAGCCCCAGCATTTT. V and J are TRBV6-6 and TRBJ1-5, with 8 bases fitting TRBD1. This CDR3 has 13 residues. CDR1 and CDR2 (germline): MNHNY, SVGAGI (reference sequence). V trimming: 5 bases; J trimming: 6 bases; junction bases outside the gene matches: 3.

The chain carries TRBV27 and TRBJ1-6; D gene unclear. The germline V gene has CDR1 MNHEY and CDR2 SMNVEV (reference sequence). V lost 1 base and J lost 9, with 13 bases in between. CDR3 length equals 15 residues. CDR3 nucleotide sequence: TGTGCCAGCAGTTTATTCCGCGGGGATGGTTCACCCCTCCACTTT. Amino acids: CASSLFRGDGSPLHF.

The chain uses TRBV30 and TRBJ2-3; D possibly corresponds to TRBD1 (7 bases). V was cut by 5 bases and J by 4 bases, with 16 bases left in between. CDR1 and CDR2 from the germline V gene are GTSNPN and SVGIG (reference sequence). The CDR3 contains 14 residues. CDR3 protein: CAWSGGGGADTQYF. Here the CDR3 DNA reads TGTGCCTGGTCAGGAGGGGGCGGGGCAGATACGCAGTATTTT.

This clone was seen a single time. The chain couples TRBV5-1 to TRBJ2-2, with D possibly being TRBD2 (5 bases). The germline V gene has CDR1 SGHRS and CDR2 YFSETQ. V lost 5 bases and J lost 5, with 22 bases in between. The CDR3 spans 17 residues. The CDR3 is CASSPLTASLDTGELFF. The DNA for the CDR3 is TGCGCCAGCAGTCCTTTGACCGCTAGCTTGGATACCGGGGAGCTGTTTTTT.

The CDR3 DNA follows: TGCGCCAGCAGCCAAGATCGTAGCGGGGGGGCAGAGACCCAGTACTTC. This sequence encodes CASSQDRSGGAETQYF. V and J are TRBV4-1 and TRBJ2-5; 11 nucleotides line up with TRBD2. This CDR3 spans 16 amino acids. After removal of 0 bases from V and 4 bases from J, the junction contained 4 bases not matched to a gene. Germline CDR1 and CDR2: MGHRA and YSYEKL.

A word on this clone: Other DNA sequences in the same sample also yield this CDR3. The rearrangement links TRBV5-1 to TRBJ1-1, with unresolved D. V lost 3 bases, J lost 0 bases, and 6 bases lay in between. The germline CDR1 and CDR2 sequences are SGHRS and YFSETQ. The CDR3 is made up of 13 amino acids. CDR3 sequence: CASSSTVNTEAFF. The CDR3 bases are TGCGCCAGCAGCTCCACAGTGAACACTGAAGCTTTCTTT.

The J gene is TRBJ1-2, the V gene TRBV28, with 10 bases that match TRBD1. V shed 5 bases and J 5 bases; nucleotides not matched to a gene: 8. CDR1 and CDR2 (germline): MDHEN, SYDVKM. The CDR3 is made up of 15 amino acids. The chain's CDR3 is CASSAPGQGTYGYTF. The CDR3 DNA follows: TGTGCCAGCAGTGCTCCGGGACAGGGGACTTATGGCTACACCTTC.

The chain recombines TRBV18 with TRBJ1-2; unclear D gene. V shed 6 bases and J shed 9 bases, with 17 bases lying between them. Germline CDR1 KGHSH, CDR2 LQKENI. This CDR3 contains 13 residues. This CDR3 reads CASSQTVSMSYTF. The DNA of the CDR3 is TGTGCCAGCTCTCAAACGGTCTCTATGAGCTACACCTTC. Drawing the rest from reference TRBV18 and TRBJ1-2, the complete variable domain is NAGVMQNPRHLVRRRGQEARLRCSPMKGHSHVYWYRQLPEEGLKFMVYLQKENIIDESGMPKERFSAEFPKEGPSILRIQQVVRGDSAAYFCASSQTVSMSYTFGSGTRLTVV.

The rearrangement links TRBV30 to TRBJ1-5; D gene uncertain. CDR1 and CDR2 from the germline V gene are GTSNPN and SVGIG (reference sequence). The CDR3 is 12 amino acids. V was trimmed by 1 base and J by 5 bases, leaving 6 bases between them. Written as DNA, the CDR3 is TGTGCCTGGAGTGCCCCATATCAGCCCCAGCATTTT. Translation: CAWSAPYQPQHF.

V is TRBV7-3 and J is TRBJ2-2, with 7 bases identical to TRBD2. The CDR3 has 16 amino acids. Germline-derived CDR1 and CDR2 are SGHTA and FQGTGA. V gave up 6 bases and J gave up 0 bases; unmatched junction bases: 7. CDR3 bases: TGTGCCAGCAGACAGAACGGGGGGTCGAACACCGGGGAGCTGTTTTTT. It encodes CASRQNGGSNTGELFF. Full variable domain (rest looked up from reference TRBV7-3 and TRBJ2-2): GAGVSQTPSNKVTEKGKYVELRCDPISGHTALYWYRQSLGQGPEFLIYFQGTGAADDSGLPNDRFFAVRPEGSVSTLKIQRTERGDSAVYLCASRQNGGSNTGELFFGEGSRLTVL.

This chain joins TRBV7-2 and TRBJ2-2; 12 bases align to TRBD2. The CDR3 is 15 residues long. CDR1 is SGHTA, CDR2 FQGNSA, per germline. V trimming: 6 bases; J trimming: 5 bases; junction bases outside the gene matches: 4. The CDR3 here is CASSQGTSGTGELFF. CDR3 sequence (DNA): TGTGCCAGCAGTCAAGGGACTAGCGGGACCGGGGAGCTGTTTTTT.

V and J are TRBV12-3 or TRBV12-4 and TRBJ1-5; D gene ambiguous. The CDR3 runs 13 residues. The germline V and J ends were trimmed by 1 base and 6 bases, with 7 bases remaining between them. CDR3 bases: TGTGCCAGCAGTTTAGGGGCCGGTCAGCCCCAGCATTTT. Protein: CASSLGAGQPQHF.

The chain joins TRBV7-9 to TRBJ2-1; D is uncertain. The CDR3 is made up of 15 amino acids. Between the trimmed V and J ends, which lost 1 base and 4 bases, there was a span of 11 bases. Looked up from germline, CDR1 is SEHNR and CDR2 is FQNEAQ (reference sequence). The CDR3: CASSLVLENYNEQFF. The CDR3 coding sequence is TGTGCCAGCAGCTTAGTTCTAGAGAATTACAATGAGCAGTTCTTC.

This chain connects TRBV6-6 to TRBJ2-3; 11 positions agree with TRBD2. Germline V CDR1 and CDR2: MNHNY, SVGAGI (reference sequence). The CDR3 runs 16 residues. Trimming removed 4 bases from V and 0 bases from J; junction bases left unmatched: 3. The CDR3 loop is CASSSLAGGSTDTQYF. The CDR3 DNA is TGTGCCAGCAGTTCCCTAGCGGGGGGAAGCACAGATACGCAGTATTTT.

This clone showed up just a few times. This chain joins TRBV30 and TRBJ1-2; a weak D match, TRBD1 (5 bases). The CDR3 consists of 15 residues. V shed 0 bases and J shed 12 bases, with 23 bases lying between them. Germline CDR1 is GTSNPN and CDR2 is SVGIG (reference sequence). The CDR3 region has the DNA TGTGCCTGGAGTGTACCGGGGGGGGAACCAGAGAGTAACACCTTC. Translation: CAWSVPGGEPESNTF.

This clone came up once. The rearrangement joins TRBV5-1 to TRBJ1-2, with D uncertain. The CDR3 extends over 13 amino acids. V was pared by 0 bases and J by 2 bases, with 5 bases between. Germline loops: CDR1 SGHRS, CDR2 YFSETQ. The CDR3 reads CASSLEQNYGYTF. DNA for the CDR3: TGCGCCAGCAGCTTGGAACAGAACTATGGCTACACCTTC.

This clone has a single count. The chain carries TRBV6-6 and TRBJ1-1; perhaps TRBD1 as D (5 bases). CDR3 size: 15 residues. The germline V gene encodes CDR1 MNHNY and CDR2 SVGAGI (reference sequence). V gave up 7 bases and J gave up 4 bases, with 19 bases separating them. CDR3 sequence reads: CASTNAGVRSTEAFF. The CDR3 DNA is TGTGCCAGCACAAATGCGGGGGTGAGGAGCACTGAAGCTTTCTTT.

This chain joins TRBV5-1 and TRBJ2-7, with 10 bases identical to TRBD1. Trimming removed 0 bases from V and 6 bases from J; junction bases left unmatched: 6. This CDR3 contains 15 residues. Germline V gives CDR1 SGHRS, CDR2 YFSETQ. DNA of the CDR3: TGCGCCAGCAGCTTGGAGGGACAGGGGATACGCGAGCAGTACTTC. This gives the protein CASSLEGQGIREQYF.

The V gene is TRBV18, the J gene TRBJ2-3; D possibly corresponds to TRBD1 (6 bases). The CDR3 is 14 amino acids. The ends were cut back, 3 bases at V and 2 bases at J, with 9 bases in the middle. The germline gives CDR1 KGHSH, CDR2 LQKENI. The CDR3 DNA reads TGTGCCAGCTCACCCCAGGGGAACACAGATACGCAGTATTTT. Its protein is CASSPQGNTDTQYF.

As DNA, the CDR3 is TGTGCCAGCAGCTTAGCTTCCGGTGGCGGGGGCGAGCAGTACTTC. Its protein product is CASSLASGGGGEQYF. The V gene is TRBV7-2, the J gene TRBJ2-7, with 7 bases matching TRBD2. Germline CDR1 is SGHTA and CDR2 is FQGNSA. Trimming removed 0 bases from V and 6 bases from J; junction bases left unmatched: 8. The CDR3 is made up of 15 amino acids.